A single sample gave rise to the 13 T cell receptor beta chains below, sequenced in a study of cytomegalovirus exposure and HLA in healthy donors (dated by TCRdb to about 2017). The method behind the library was the immunoSEQ multiplex PCR assay. For the multiplex PCR, a mixture combining 60 forward primers for TCR Vbeta segments and 13 reverse primers for TCR Jbeta segments was used. TCRdb's version of the immuneACCESS table is confined to in-frame rearrangements and falls short of the full clone set. An unresolved V gene accounts for under half of the shortfall where checked; the remainder is of unknown origin. This sample is represented by 50,000 to 70,000 clones; about four fifths of them were singletons. The leading ten clones occupy 6.8% of the sample. Sequencing input: PBMCs. The receptors originated from a man aged 30 to 39 in good health and CMV-seropositive.

The chain uses TRBV4-2 and TRBJ1-5; D remains unclear. Germline-derived CDR1 and CDR2 are LGHNA and YNFKEQ. The CDR3 has 13 amino acids. V lost 0 bases, J lost 6 bases, and 6 bases lay in between. CDR3 residues: CASSQDGGQPQHF. Here the CDR3 DNA reads TGTGCCAGCAGCCAAGATGGCGGTCAGCCCCAGCATTTT.

The rearrangement joins TRBV4-3 to TRBJ1-5; maybe TRBD1 (6 bases). This CDR3 has 15 amino acids. CDR1 and CDR2 from the germline V gene are LGHNA and YSLEER. V was shortened by 0 bases and J by 6 bases, with 12 bases between the two germline ends. The CDR3 here is CASSQDMGASQPQHF. In nucleotides, the CDR3 is TGCGCCAGCAGCCAAGATATGGGGGCGAGTCAGCCCCAGCATTTT.

This clone has just a few counts. The rearrangement links TRBV4-1 to TRBJ1-1; no clear D. CDR3 length: 14 amino acids. CDR1 MGHRA and CDR2 YSYEKL come from the germline V gene. Trimming stripped 4 bases from V and 3 bases from J, with 12 bases between. The CDR3 region is CASSPSARDTEAFF. CDR3 sequence (DNA): TGCGCCAGCAGCCCCTCCGCCCGGGACACTGAAGCTTTCTTT.

The V call is TRBV30, the J call TRBJ1-2, with a possible D match to TRBD1 (6 bases). Germline loops: CDR1 GTSNPN, CDR2 SVGIG (reference sequence). With 2 bases removed from V and 8 bases from J, the gap between germline ends came to 21 bases. This CDR3 has 15 residues. The CDR3 sequence is CAWSSAGGQSVGYTF. Here the CDR3 DNA reads TGTGCCTGGAGTTCCGCCGGAGGACAGTCGGTCGGCTACACCTTC.

The V call is TRBV10-2, the J call TRBJ1-5; unclear D gene. This CDR3 is 17 amino acids long. Trimming took off 3 bases at V and 0 bases at J, with 15 bases between the two ends. CDR1 is WSHSY, CDR2 SAAADI, per germline. CDR3: CASSDPFPAGSNQPQHF. The DNA of the CDR3 is TGCGCCAGCAGTGACCCCTTCCCGGCGGGTAGCAATCAGCCCCAGCATTTT.

This rearrangement joins TRBV4-3 to TRBJ2-7; D is unclear. CDR3 length: 15 residues. The germline V and J ends were trimmed by 0 bases and 0 bases, with 9 bases remaining between them. Looked up from germline, CDR1 is LGHNA and CDR2 is YSLEER. The CDR3 coding sequence is TGCGCCAGCAGCCAAGATCGCGGTTTCTCCTACGAGCAGTACTTC. This sequence encodes CASSQDRGFSYEQYF.

The V call is TRBV27, the J call TRBJ2-3; weak D call: TRBD2 (5 bases). Trimming removed 8 bases from V and 0 bases from J, with 9 bases in between. Germline V CDR1 and CDR2: MNHEY, SMNVEV (reference sequence). This CDR3 comprises 13 residues. CDR3 residues: CASGLLSTDTQYF. The CDR3 bases are TGTGCCAGCGGACTGCTAAGCACAGATACGCAGTATTTT.

This chain uses TRBV7-8 with TRBJ1-1; no reliable D call. The germline CDR1 and CDR2 sequences are SGHVS and FQNEAQ. V lost 3 bases, J lost 1 base, and 6 bases lay in between. The CDR3 consists of 13 residues. CDR3 sequence (DNA): TGTGCCAGCAGCTTCCAACAGAACACTGAAGCTTTCTTT. Amino acid sequence: CASSFQQNTEAFF.

Worth noting for this clone: Other DNA sequences from this sample encode an identical CDR3 as well. For the CDR3, the DNA is TGTGCCAGCAGTTATTCGATAACAGTGGGCACTGAAGCTTTCTTT. Residues: CASSYSITVGTEAFF. The chain uses TRBV6-5 and TRBJ1-1; no definite D call. The germline V gene encodes CDR1 MNHEY and CDR2 SVGAGI. The V end was cut by 3 bases, the J end by 4 bases, with 15 bases between. The CDR3 sequence is 15 residues long.

This chain joins TRBV6-1 and TRBJ1-1; 8 nucleotides agree with TRBD1. This CDR3 is built from 14 residues. Germline CDR1 and CDR2: MNHNS and SASEGT. Unmatched junction bases numbered 4, after V lost 6 bases and J lost 1 base. The DNA of the CDR3 is TGTGCCAGCAGACGGACAGGGTCGAACACTGAAGCTTTCTTT. The encoded protein is CASRRTGSNTEAFF.

On this clone: Germline is not matched at one junction end, which may reflect a read error. The chain is built from TRBV7-9 and TRBJ2-5, with 8 bases aligning to TRBD1. CDR1 is SEHNR and CDR2 is FQNEAQ in the germline V gene (reference sequence). This CDR3 comprises 17 residues. CDR3 protein: CSSSLYLRTGMGETQYF. CDR3 nucleotide sequence: TGTTCCAGCAGCTTATATCTGCGGACAGGGATGGGGGAGACCCAGTACTTC. Looking up the rest from reference TRBV7-9 and TRBJ2-5 gives the full variable domain: DTGVSQNPRHKITKRGQNVTFRCDPISEHNRLYWYRQTLGQGPEFLTYFQNEAQLEKSRLLSDRFSAERPKGSFSTLEIQRTEQGDSAMYLCSSSLYLRTGMGETQYFGPGTRLLVL.

The chain has TRBV19 and TRBJ1-1, with 7 bases lining up with TRBD1. V was clipped by 4 bases and J by 5 bases; unmatched bases: 13. There are 16 residues in the CDR3. The germline V gene has CDR1 LNHDA and CDR2 SQIVND (reference sequence). The DNA of the CDR3 is TGTGCCAGTAGTACCTTTTCTCCTACAGGGGTGACTGAAGCTTTCTTT. Its protein product is CASSTFSPTGVTEAFF. Full variable domain (outside the CDR3, taken from reference TRBV19 and TRBJ1-1): DGGITQSPKYLFRKEGQNVTLSCEQNLNHDAMYWYRQDPGQGLRLIYYSQIVNDFQKGDIAEGYSVSREKKESFPLTVTSAQKNPTAFYLCASSTFSPTGVTEAFFGQGTRLTVV.

This clone was seen a few times. V usage is TRBV4-3 and J usage is TRBJ1-2; 8 nucleotides match TRBD1. The CDR3 totals 13 residues. The junction had 5 bases not matched to a gene; V was cut back by 4 bases and J by 7 bases. CDR1 is LGHNA, CDR2 YSLEER, per germline. CDR3 residues: CASSLDRGSGYTF. The CDR3 nucleotides are TGCGCCAGCAGCCTCGACAGGGGCAGTGGCTACACCTTC.